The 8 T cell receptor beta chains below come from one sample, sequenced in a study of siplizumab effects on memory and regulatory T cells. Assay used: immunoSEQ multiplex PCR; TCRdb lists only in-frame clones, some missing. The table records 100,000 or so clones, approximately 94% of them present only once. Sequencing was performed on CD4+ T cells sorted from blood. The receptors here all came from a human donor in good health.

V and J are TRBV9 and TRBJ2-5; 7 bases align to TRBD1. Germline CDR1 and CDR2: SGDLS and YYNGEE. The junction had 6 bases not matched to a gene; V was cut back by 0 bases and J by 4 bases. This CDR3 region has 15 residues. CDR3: CASSVGDRGRETQYF. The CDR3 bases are TGTGCCAGCAGCGTAGGGGACAGAGGAAGAGAGACCCAGTACTTC.

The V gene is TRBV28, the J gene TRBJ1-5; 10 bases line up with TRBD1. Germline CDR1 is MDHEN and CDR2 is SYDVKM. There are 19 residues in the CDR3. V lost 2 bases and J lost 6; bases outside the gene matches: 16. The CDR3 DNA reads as TGTGCCAGCAGTTTAGGGGCGACAGGGGGCGTTGTGTTAGGTCAGCCCCAGCATTTT. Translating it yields CASSLGATGGVVLGQPQHF.

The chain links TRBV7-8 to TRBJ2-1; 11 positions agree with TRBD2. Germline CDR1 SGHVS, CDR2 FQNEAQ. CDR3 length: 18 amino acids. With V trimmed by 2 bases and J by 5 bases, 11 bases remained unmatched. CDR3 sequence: CASSLRVSASGGNNEQFF. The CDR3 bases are TGTGCCAGCAGCTTAAGGGTGTCGGCTAGCGGGGGGAACAATGAGCAGTTCTTC.

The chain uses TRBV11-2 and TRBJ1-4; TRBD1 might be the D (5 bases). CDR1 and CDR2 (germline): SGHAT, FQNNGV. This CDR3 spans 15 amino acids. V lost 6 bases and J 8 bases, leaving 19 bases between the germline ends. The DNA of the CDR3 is TGTGCCAGCAGTCTCTCGGAGGCAGGGTCCGAAAAACTGTTTTTT. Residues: CASSLSEAGSEKLFF.

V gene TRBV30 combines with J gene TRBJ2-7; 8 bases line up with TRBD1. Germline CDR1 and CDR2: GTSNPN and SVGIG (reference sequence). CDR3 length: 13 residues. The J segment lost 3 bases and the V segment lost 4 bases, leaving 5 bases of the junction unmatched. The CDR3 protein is CAWKGTGFYEQYF. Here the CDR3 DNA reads TGTGCCTGGAAGGGGACAGGCTTCTACGAGCAGTACTTC.

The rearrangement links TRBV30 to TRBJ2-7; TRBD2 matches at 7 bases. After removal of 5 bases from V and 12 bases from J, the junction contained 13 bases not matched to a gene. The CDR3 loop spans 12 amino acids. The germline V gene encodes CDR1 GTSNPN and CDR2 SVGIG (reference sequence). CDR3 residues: CAWSGGGPGRYF. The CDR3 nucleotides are TGTGCCTGGTCGGGGGGTGGTCCAGGACGGTACTTC.

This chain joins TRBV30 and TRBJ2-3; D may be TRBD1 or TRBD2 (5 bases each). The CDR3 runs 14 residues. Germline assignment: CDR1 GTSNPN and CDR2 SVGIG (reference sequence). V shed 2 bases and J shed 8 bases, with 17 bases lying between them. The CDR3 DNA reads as TGTGCCTGGAGTCTACCAGGGTCACTAGGTACGCAGTATTTT. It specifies CAWSLPGSLGTQYF.

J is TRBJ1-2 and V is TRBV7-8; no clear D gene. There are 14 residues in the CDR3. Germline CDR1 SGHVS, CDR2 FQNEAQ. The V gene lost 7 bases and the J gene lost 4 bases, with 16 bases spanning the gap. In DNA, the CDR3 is TGTGCCAGCACCCTAACTGCGGACCTCTATGGCTACACCTTC. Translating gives CASTLTADLYGYTF.